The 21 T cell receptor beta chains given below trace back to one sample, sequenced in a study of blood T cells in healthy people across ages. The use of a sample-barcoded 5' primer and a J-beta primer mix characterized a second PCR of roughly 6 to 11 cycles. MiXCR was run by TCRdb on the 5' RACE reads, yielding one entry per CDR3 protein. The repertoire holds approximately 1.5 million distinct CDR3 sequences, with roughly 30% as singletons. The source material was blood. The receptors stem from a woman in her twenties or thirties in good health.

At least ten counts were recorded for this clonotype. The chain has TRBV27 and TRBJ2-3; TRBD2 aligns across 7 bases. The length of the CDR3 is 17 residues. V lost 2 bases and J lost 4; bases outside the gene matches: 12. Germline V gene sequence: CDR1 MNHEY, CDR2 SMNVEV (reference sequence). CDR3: CASSLLAPSGPADTQYF. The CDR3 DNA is TGTGCCAGCAGTTTACTAGCCCCTAGCGGACCCGCAGATACGCAGTATTTT.

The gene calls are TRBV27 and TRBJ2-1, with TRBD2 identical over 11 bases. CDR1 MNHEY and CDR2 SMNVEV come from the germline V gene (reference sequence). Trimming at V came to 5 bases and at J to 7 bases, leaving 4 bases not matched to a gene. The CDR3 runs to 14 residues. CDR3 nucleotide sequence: TGTGCCAGCAGTAAGACTAGCGGGATGAATGAGCAGTTCTTC. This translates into CASSKTSGMNEQFF.

The CDR3 nucleotides are TGCGCCAGCGGACTAGCGGGGGGGCTCTCTACAGATACGCAGTATTTT. Translated: CASGLAGGLSTDTQYF. The J gene is TRBJ2-3, the V gene TRBV4-1; TRBD2 matches 15 bases. Germline V CDR1 and CDR2: MGHRA, YSYEKL. The CDR3 covers 16 residues. V was pared by 8 bases and J by 3 bases, with 6 bases of the junction left unmatched.

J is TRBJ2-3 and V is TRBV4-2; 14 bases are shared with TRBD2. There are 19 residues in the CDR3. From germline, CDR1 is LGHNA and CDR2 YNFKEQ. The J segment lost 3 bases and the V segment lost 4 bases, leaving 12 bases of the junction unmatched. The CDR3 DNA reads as TGTGCCAGCAGCCCCTGGGGGACTAGCGGGGGTTTGGAGACAGATACGCAGTATTTT. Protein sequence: CASSPWGTSGGLETDTQYF.

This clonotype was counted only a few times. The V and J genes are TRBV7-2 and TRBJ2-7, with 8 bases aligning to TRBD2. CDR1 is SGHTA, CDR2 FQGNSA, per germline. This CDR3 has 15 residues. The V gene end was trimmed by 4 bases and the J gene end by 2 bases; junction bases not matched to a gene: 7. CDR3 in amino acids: CASSSQGGGTYEQYF. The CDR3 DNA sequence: TGTGCCAGCAGCTCTCAAGGCGGGGGGACCTACGAGCAGTACTTC.

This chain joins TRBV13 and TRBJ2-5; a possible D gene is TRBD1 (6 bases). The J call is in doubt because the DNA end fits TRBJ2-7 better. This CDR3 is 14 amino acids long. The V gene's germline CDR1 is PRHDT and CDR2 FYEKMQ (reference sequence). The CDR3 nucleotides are TGTGCCAGCAGCCCCCAGACAGGATTAAACGAGCAGTACTTC. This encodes CASSPQTGLNEQYF.

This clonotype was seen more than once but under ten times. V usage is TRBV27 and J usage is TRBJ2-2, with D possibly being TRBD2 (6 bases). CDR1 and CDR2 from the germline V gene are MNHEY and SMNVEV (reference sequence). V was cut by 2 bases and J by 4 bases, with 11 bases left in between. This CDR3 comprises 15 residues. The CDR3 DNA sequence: TGTGCCAGCAGTTTAATGGCGGGACCCACCGGGGAGCTGTTTTTT. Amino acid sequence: CASSLMAGPTGELFF.

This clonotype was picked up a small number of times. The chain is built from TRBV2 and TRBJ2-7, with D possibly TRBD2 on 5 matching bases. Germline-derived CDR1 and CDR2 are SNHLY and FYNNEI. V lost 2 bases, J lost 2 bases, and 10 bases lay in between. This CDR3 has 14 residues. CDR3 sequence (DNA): TGTGCCAGCAGTGAATGGTTGAGGGCCTACGAGCAGTACTTC. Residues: CASSEWLRAYEQYF.

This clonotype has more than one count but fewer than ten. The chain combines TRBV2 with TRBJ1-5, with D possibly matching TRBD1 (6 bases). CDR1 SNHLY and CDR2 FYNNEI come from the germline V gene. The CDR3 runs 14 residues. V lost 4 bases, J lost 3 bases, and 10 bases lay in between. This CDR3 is CASSVRGINQPQHF. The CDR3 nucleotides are TGTGCCAGCAGTGTCAGGGGTATCAATCAGCCCCAGCATTTT.

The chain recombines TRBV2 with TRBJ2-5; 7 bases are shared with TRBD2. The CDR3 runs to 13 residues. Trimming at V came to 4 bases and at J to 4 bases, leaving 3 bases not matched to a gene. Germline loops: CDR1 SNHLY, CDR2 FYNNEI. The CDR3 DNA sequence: TGTGCCAGCAGTGTGACTAGCCCAGAGACCCAGTACTTC. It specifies CASSVTSPETQYF.

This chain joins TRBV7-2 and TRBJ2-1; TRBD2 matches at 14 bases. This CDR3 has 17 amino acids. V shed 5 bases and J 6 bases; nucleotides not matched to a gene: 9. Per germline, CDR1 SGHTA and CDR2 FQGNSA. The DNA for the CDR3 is TGTGCCAGCAGCACTCGCCCAGGGACTAGCGGGAGCAATGAGCAGTTCTTC. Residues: CASSTRPGTSGSNEQFF.

DNA of the CDR3: TGTGCCAGCAGTCTTCGACAGGGGGTTGGCTACACCTTC. Its protein product is CASSLRQGVGYTF. The chain uses TRBV6-5 and TRBJ1-2; TRBD1 matches 9 bases. V was clipped by 5 bases and J by 7 bases; unmatched bases: 5. This CDR3 spans 13 amino acids. CDR1 is MNHEY, CDR2 SVGAGI, per germline.

CDR3 nucleotides: TGTGCCAGCAGTTATGGGGCCAAAAACATTCAGTACTTC. This codes for CASSYGAKNIQYF. V is TRBV6-5 and J is TRBJ2-4; no definite D call. V lost 3 bases and J 1 base, leaving 4 bases between the germline ends. Germline assignment: CDR1 MNHEY and CDR2 SVGAGI. CDR3 length equals 13 residues.

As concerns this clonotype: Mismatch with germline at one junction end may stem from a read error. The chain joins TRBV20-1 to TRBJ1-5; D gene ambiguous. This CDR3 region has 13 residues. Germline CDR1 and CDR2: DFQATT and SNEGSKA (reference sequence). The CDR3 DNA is TGCAGTGCTGGAGATTTAGCGTATCAGCCCCAGCATTTT. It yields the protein CSAGDLAYQPQHF.

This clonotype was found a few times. Written as DNA, the CDR3 is TGCAGCGGATTACAGGGGACTGAAGCTTTCTTT. Amino acid sequence: CSGLQGTEAFF. The V and J genes are TRBV29-1 and TRBJ1-1, with TRBD1 matching 7 bases. Germline CDR1 reads SQVTM; CDR2 reads ANQGSEA. Trimming at V came to 7 bases and at J to 5 bases, leaving 4 bases not matched to a gene. The CDR3 is made up of 11 amino acids.

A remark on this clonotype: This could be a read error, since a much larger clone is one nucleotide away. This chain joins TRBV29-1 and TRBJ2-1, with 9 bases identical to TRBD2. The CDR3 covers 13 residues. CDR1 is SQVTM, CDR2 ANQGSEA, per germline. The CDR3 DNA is TGCGGCGTCGTTTCCGGGACTAGCAGTGAGCAGTTCTTC. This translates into CGVVSGTSSEQFF.

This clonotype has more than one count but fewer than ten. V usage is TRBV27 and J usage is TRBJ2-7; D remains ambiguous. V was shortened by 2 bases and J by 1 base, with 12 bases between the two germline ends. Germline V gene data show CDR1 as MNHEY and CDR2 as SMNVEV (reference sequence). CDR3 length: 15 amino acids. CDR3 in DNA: TGTGCCAGCAGTTTAAAAGGGCAGTTTTCCTACGAGCAGTACTTC. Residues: CASSLKGQFSYEQYF.

The CDR3 is CASSEAGWAQYF. CDR3 nucleotides: TGTGCCAGCAGCGAGGCGGGTTGGGCCCAGTACTTC. The chain carries TRBV28 and TRBJ2-5, with D perhaps TRBD2 (5 bases). V lost 6 bases and J 9 bases, leaving 14 bases between the germline ends. Germline V gene data show CDR1 as MDHEN and CDR2 as SYDVKM. The CDR3 has 12 amino acids.

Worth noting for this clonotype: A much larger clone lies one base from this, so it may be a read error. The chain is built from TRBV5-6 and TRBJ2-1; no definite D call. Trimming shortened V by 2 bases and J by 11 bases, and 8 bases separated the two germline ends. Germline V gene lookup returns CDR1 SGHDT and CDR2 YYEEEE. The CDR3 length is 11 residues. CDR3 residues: CASSLSDKQFF. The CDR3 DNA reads TGTGCCAGCAGCTTATCAGATAAGCAGTTCTTC.

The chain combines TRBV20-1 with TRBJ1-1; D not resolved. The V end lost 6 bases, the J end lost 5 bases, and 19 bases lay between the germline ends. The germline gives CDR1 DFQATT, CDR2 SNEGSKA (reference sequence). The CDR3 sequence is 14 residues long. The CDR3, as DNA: TGCAGTGCGGAGCAAAGGAACACGGGAACTGAAGCTTTCTTT. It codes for CSAEQRNTGTEAFF.

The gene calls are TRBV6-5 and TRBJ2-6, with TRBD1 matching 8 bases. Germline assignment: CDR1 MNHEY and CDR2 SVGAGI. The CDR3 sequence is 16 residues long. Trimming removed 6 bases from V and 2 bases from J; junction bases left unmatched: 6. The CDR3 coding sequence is TGTGCCAGCAGACGGGGGACAGGTACTGGGGCCAACGTCCTGACTTTC. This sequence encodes CASRRGTGTGANVLTF.